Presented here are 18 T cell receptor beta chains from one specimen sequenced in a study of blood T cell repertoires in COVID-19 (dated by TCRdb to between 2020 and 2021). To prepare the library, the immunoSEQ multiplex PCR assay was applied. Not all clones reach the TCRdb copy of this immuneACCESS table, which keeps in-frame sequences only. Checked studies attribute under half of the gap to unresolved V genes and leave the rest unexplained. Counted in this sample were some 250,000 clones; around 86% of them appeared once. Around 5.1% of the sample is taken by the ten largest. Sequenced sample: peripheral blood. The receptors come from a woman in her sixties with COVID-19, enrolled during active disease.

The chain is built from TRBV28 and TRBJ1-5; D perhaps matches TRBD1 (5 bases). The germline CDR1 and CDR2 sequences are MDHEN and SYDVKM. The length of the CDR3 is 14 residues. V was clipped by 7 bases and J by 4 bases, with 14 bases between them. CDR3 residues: CASTWGQRNQPQHF. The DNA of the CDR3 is TGTGCCAGCACCTGGGGCCAGAGGAATCAGCCCCAGCATTTT. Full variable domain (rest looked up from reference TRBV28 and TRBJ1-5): DVKVTQSSRYLVKRTGEKVFLECVQDMDHENMFWYRQDPGLGLRLIYFSYDVKMKEKGDIPEGYSVSREKKERFSLILESASTNQTSMYLCASTWGQRNQPQHFGDGTRLSIL.

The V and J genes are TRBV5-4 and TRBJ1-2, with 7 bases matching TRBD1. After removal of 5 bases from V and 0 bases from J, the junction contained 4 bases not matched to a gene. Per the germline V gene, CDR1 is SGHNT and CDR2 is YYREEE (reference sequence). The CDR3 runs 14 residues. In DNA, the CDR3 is TGTGCCAGCAGTAAGGGACAGACTAACTATGGCTACACCTTC. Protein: CASSKGQTNYGYTF.

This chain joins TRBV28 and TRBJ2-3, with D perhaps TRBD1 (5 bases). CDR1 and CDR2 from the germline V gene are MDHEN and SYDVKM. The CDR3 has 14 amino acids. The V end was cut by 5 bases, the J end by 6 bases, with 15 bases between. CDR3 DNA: TGTGCCAGCAGTCAGCCGGTGGGGCACGATACGCAGTATTTT. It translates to CASSQPVGHDTQYF. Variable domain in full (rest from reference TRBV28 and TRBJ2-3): DVKVTQSSRYLVKRTGEKVFLECVQDMDHENMFWYRQDPGLGLRLIYFSYDVKMKEKGDIPEGYSVSREKKERFSLILESASTNQTSMYLCASSQPVGHDTQYFGPGTRLTVL.

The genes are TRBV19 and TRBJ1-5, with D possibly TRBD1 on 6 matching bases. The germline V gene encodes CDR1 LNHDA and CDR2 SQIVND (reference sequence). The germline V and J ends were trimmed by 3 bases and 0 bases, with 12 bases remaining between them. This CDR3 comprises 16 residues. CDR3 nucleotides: TGTGCCAGTAGTATCCGGGGGGCAGATAGCAATCAGCCCCAGCATTTT. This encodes CASSIRGADSNQPQHF.

The CDR3 loop reads CASSQGLAGVSYEQYF. In nucleotides, the CDR3 is TGCGCCAGCAGCCAAGGACTAGCGGGAGTCTCCTACGAGCAGTACTTC. The chain carries TRBV5-1 and TRBJ2-7; TRBD2 matches at 13 bases. CDR1 and CDR2 from the germline V gene are SGHRS and YFSETQ. Germline trimming cut 4 bases from V and 0 bases from J; bases unmatched to any gene: 4. This CDR3 is 16 amino acids long.

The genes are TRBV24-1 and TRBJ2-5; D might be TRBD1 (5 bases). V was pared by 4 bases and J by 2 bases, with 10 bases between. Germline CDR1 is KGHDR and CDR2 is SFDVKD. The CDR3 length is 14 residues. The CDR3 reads CATSEAGWQETQYF. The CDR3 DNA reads TGTGCCACCAGTGAGGCAGGGTGGCAAGAGACCCAGTACTTC.

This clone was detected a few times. The CDR3 DNA is TGTGCCAGCAGCTTAGCGCCCGGGGGGTTATGGGATACGCAGTATTTT. It is translated as CASSLAPGGLWDTQYF. The rearrangement links TRBV11-2 to TRBJ2-3, with 7 bases lining up with TRBD2. Germline CDR1 reads SGHAT; CDR2 reads FQNNGV. The trim removed 1 base at V and 6 bases at J, leaving 10 bases unmatched. The CDR3 totals 16 residues.

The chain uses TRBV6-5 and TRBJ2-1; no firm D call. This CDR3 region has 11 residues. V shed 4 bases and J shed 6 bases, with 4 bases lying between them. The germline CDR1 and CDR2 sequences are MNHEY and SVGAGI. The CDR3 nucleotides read TGTGCCAGCAGTTTTCTCAATGAGCAGTTCTTC. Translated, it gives CASSFLNEQFF.

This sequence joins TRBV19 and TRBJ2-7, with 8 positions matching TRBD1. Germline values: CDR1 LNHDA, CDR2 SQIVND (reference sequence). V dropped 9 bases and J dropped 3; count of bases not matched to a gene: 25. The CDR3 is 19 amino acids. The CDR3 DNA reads TGTGCCAGCCGTTTATACAGGGGGAGATCCATTAGGCTATTCTACGAGCAGTACTTC. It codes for CASRLYRGRSIRLFYEQYF.

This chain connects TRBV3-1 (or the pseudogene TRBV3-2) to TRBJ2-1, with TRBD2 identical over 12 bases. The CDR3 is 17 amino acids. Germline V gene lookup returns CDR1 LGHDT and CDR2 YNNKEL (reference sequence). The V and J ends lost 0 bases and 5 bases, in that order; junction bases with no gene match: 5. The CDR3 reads CASSQERTSGMHNEQFF. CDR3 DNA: TGTGCCAGCAGCCAAGAACGGACTAGCGGGATGCACAATGAGCAGTTCTTC.

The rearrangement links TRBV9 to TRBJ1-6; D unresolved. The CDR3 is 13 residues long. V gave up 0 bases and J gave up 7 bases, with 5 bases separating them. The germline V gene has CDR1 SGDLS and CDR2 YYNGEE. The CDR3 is CASSVEQNSPLHF. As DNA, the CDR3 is TGTGCCAGCAGCGTAGAACAGAATTCACCCCTCCACTTT.

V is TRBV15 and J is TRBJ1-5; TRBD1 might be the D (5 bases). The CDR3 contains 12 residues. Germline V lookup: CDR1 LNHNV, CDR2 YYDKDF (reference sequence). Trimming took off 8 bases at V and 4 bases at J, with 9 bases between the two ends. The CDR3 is CATGKGNQPQHF. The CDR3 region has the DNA TGTGCCACCGGGAAGGGGAATCAGCCCCAGCATTTT.

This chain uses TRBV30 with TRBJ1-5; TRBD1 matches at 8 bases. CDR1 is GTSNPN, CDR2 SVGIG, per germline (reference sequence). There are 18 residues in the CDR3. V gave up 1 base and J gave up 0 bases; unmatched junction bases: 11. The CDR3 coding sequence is TGTGCCTGGAGTGCCCGACACGGGGGACAGGTTAGCAATCAGCCCCAGCATTTT. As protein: CAWSARHGGQVSNQPQHF.

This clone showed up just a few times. Here the CDR3 DNA reads TGTGCCAGCAGTTTCGTCTCGCGGACTAGAGTCTCGTACGAGCAGTACTTC. Translation: CASSFVSRTRVSYEQYF. The rearrangement uses TRBV28 and TRBJ2-7; the match to TRBD2 covers 7 bases. The CDR3 runs to 17 residues. In germline, CDR1 is MDHEN, CDR2 SYDVKM. With V trimmed by 3 bases and J by 4 bases, 15 bases remained unmatched.

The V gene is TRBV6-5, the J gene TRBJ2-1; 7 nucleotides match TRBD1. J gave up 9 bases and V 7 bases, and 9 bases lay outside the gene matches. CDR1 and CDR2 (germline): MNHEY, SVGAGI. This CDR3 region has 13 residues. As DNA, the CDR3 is TGTGCCAGCACCCGGAGACAGGGAGTTGAGCAGTTCTTC. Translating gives CASTRRQGVEQFF.

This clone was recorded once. The CDR3 sequence is CATSDFRNTEAFF. CDR3 bases: TGTGCCACCAGTGATTTCCGTAACACTGAAGCTTTCTTT. V and J are TRBV24-1 and TRBJ1-1; D remains ambiguous. V lost 1 base and J 2 bases, leaving 4 bases between the germline ends. Germline V CDR1 and CDR2: KGHDR, SFDVKD. The CDR3 loop spans 13 amino acids.

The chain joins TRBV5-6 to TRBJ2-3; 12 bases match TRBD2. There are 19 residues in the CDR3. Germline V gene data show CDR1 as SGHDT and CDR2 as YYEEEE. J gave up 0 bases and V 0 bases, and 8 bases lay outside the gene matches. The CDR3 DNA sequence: TGTGCCAGCAGCTTGGGACTAGCGGGGGCCGGTGCTAGCACAGATACGCAGTATTTT. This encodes CASSLGLAGAGASTDTQYF.

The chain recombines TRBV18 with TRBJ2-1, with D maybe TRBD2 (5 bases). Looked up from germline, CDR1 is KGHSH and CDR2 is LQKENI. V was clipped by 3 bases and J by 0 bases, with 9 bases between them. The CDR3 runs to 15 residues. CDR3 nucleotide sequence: TGTGCCAGCTCACCTGGACTGGGCTCCTACAATGAGCAGTTCTTC. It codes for CASSPGLGSYNEQFF. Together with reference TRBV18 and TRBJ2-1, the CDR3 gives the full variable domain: NAGVMQNPRHLVRRRGQEARLRCSPMKGHSHVYWYRQLPEEGLKFMVYLQKENIIDESGMPKERFSAEFPKEGPSILRIQQVVRGDSAAYFCASSPGLGSYNEQFFGPGTRLTVL.